A single sample is the source of the 23 T cell receptor beta chains below, sequenced in a study of control samples from healthy donors and cancer patients. Measured with immunoSEQ multiplex PCR; TCRdb has only the in-frame clones, and not every one. Of 96,000 or so clones listed, more than 85% are singletons. Sample: blood. The receptors shown here come from a man younger than 35 in good health.

The chain recombines TRBV2 with TRBJ1-4; no definite D call. This CDR3 has 16 amino acids. The V and J ends lost 2 bases and 8 bases respectively, with 18 bases between them. Germline assignment: CDR1 SNHLY and CDR2 FYNNEI. CDR3 in DNA: TGTGCCAGCAGTGAAAGCTGGTCCAGTGAGGGCGAAAAACTGTTTTTT. This codes for CASSESWSSEGEKLFF.

V is TRBV7-8 and J is TRBJ2-7, with D perhaps TRBD2 (5 bases). V lost 5 bases and J 4 bases, leaving 18 bases between the germline ends. Germline CDR1 and CDR2: SGHVS and FQNEAQ. This CDR3 is 15 amino acids long. This CDR3 is CASSPRAPAAYEQYF. DNA of the CDR3: TGTGCCAGCAGCCCGCGGGCCCCGGCGGCGTACGAGCAGTACTTC.

The chain carries TRBV11-2 and TRBJ2-5; TRBD2 matches 7 bases. Per germline, CDR1 SGHAT and CDR2 FQNNGV. CDR3 length equals 12 residues. The V and J ends lost 6 bases and 3 bases, in that order; junction bases with no gene match: 1. The CDR3 is CASSGGEETQYF. Here the CDR3 DNA reads TGTGCCAGCAGTGGGGGGGAAGAGACCCAGTACTTC.

In its sample, this clone was seen once. One junction end disagrees with the germline gene, perhaps due to a read error. The chain is built from TRBV9 and TRBJ2-7, with D perhaps matching TRBD1 (5 bases). The CDR3 extends over 14 amino acids. Germline CDR1 is SGDLS and CDR2 is YYNGEE. The CDR3 sequence: CASSPGHSSDEQYF. The CDR3 DNA follows: TGTGCCAGCAGCCCCGGACATTCCTCCGACGAGCAGTACTTC.

The chain employs TRBV27 and TRBJ1-6; TRBD1 is a possible D gene (5 bases). Deletions cut 6 bases from V and 7 bases from J, with 16 bases between. Germline V gene data show CDR1 as MNHEY and CDR2 as SMNVEV (reference sequence). CDR3 size: 15 residues. The CDR3 region is CASSPGAVGNSPLHF. CDR3 bases: TGTGCCAGCAGCCCCGGGGCAGTCGGGAATTCACCCCTCCACTTT.

This clone was observed a single time. The chain uses TRBV27 and TRBJ1-2; D ambiguous. Germline V gene sequence: CDR1 MNHEY, CDR2 SMNVEV (reference sequence). Deletions cut 3 bases from V and 2 bases from J, with 7 bases between. The CDR3 loop spans 13 amino acids. The CDR3 DNA is TGTGCCAGCAGTTTCGGGCCGAACTATGGCTACACCTTC. Its translation is CASSFGPNYGYTF.

V usage is TRBV23-1 and J usage is TRBJ2-3; either TRBD1 or TRBD2 may supply D (6 bases each). TRBV23-1 is annotated as an ORF whose role is uncertain. V lost 6 bases to trimming and J lost 4 bases, with 20 bases between them. This CDR3 is built from 16 residues. Written as DNA, the CDR3 is TGCGCCAGCAGGACTAGGATCTCATGGGGGCCAGATACGCAGTATTTT. This sequence encodes CASRTRISWGPDTQYF.

The chain joins TRBV6-5 to TRBJ2-3; D remains ambiguous. V lost 0 bases and J 3 bases, leaving 4 bases between the germline ends. CDR3 length: 13 amino acids. CDR1 and CDR2 from the germline V gene are MNHEY and SVGAGI. The CDR3 region has the DNA TGTGCCAGCAGTTACTCAGGGACAGATACGCAGTATTTT. Protein product: CASSYSGTDTQYF.

This chain joins TRBV6-1 and TRBJ2-1; 11 bases fit TRBD2. Germline assignment: CDR1 MNHNS and CDR2 SASEGT. This CDR3 is 15 amino acids long. V was pared by 7 bases and J by 5 bases, with 7 bases of the junction left unmatched. Here the CDR3 reads CASTELAGVNNEQFF. In DNA form, the CDR3 reads TGTGCCAGCACCGAACTAGCGGGGGTGAACAATGAGCAGTTCTTC.

The chain couples TRBV19 to TRBJ2-7, with a possible D match to TRBD1 (6 bases). CDR1 is LNHDA and CDR2 is SQIVND in the germline V gene (reference sequence). This CDR3 is built from 12 residues. V was pared by 3 bases and J by 3 bases, with 6 bases between. CDR3 amino acids: CASSMDSYEQYF. Here the CDR3 DNA reads TGTGCCAGTAGTATGGACAGCTACGAGCAGTACTTC.

The chain carries TRBV15 and TRBJ2-7; D gene ambiguous. The CDR3 is made up of 13 amino acids. V was cut by 3 bases and J by 5 bases, with 11 bases left in between. Germline CDR1 is LNHNV and CDR2 is YYDKDF (reference sequence). CDR3 in amino acids: CATSSGPIHEQYF. Here the CDR3 DNA reads TGTGCCACCAGCAGTGGTCCTATCCACGAGCAGTACTTC.

V usage is TRBV24-1 and J usage is TRBJ1-1, with D tentatively TRBD1 (5 bases). Trimming removed 6 bases at V and 1 base at J, with 14 bases between. From germline, CDR1 is KGHDR and CDR2 SFDVKD. The CDR3 is made up of 15 amino acids. CDR3 DNA: TGTGCCACCAGTTTTTTAGGGGTGCCGAACACTGAAGCTTTCTTT. Encoded protein: CATSFLGVPNTEAFF.

V usage is TRBV14 and J usage is TRBJ1-2, with 7 bases identical to TRBD1. Germline trimming cut 1 base from V and 6 bases from J; bases unmatched to any gene: 2. This CDR3 has 13 residues. Germline V gene sequence: CDR1 SGHDN, CDR2 FVKESK. CDR3 sequence: CASSQAQGDGYTF. CDR3 DNA: TGTGCCAGCAGCCAAGCCCAGGGGGATGGCTACACCTTC.

The chain couples TRBV5-1 to TRBJ1-1; no firm D call. The CDR3 length is 13 residues. Germline CDR1 SGHRS, CDR2 YFSETQ. Trimming stripped 4 bases from V and 5 bases from J, with 12 bases between. The CDR3 is CASSPIVGTEAFF. The CDR3 coding sequence is TGCGCCAGCAGCCCCATAGTTGGTACTGAAGCTTTCTTT.

The gene calls are TRBV29-1 and TRBJ2-7, with a weak D call TRBD2 (5 bases). The CDR3 contains 12 residues. Germline V gene lookup returns CDR1 SQVTM and CDR2 ANQGSEA. V gave up 7 bases and J gave up 3 bases, with 13 bases separating them. Written as DNA, the CDR3 is TGCAGCGCAAGGGAGTTTGGCTACGAGCAGTACTTC. Protein: CSAREFGYEQYF.

The V call is TRBV4-1, the J call TRBJ1-1, with unresolved D. V was cut by 3 bases and J by 1 base, with 6 bases left in between. The length of the CDR3 is 13 residues. Germline V gene lookup returns CDR1 MGHRA and CDR2 YSYEKL. The CDR3 here is CASSQLENTEAFF. CDR3 nucleotides: TGCGCCAGCAGCCAGCTCGAGAACACTGAAGCTTTCTTT.

This CDR3 is CASSSIQSRTEAFF. CDR3 nucleotide sequence: TGTGCCAGCAGTTCGATTCAGTCGAGGACTGAAGCTTTCTTT. This sequence joins TRBV6-2 or TRBV6-3 and TRBJ1-1; no clear D. The CDR3 spans 14 residues. Trimming stripped 4 bases from V and 5 bases from J, with 14 bases between. Germline CDR1 reads MNHEY; CDR2 reads SVGEGT.

In this sample, this clone turned up once. This chain joins TRBV11-2 and TRBJ1-4; TRBD1 matches at 7 bases. The ends lost 1 base at V and 7 bases at J; junction bases unmatched: 6. This CDR3 contains 15 residues. Germline CDR1 and CDR2: SGHAT and FQNNGV. CDR3 nucleotide sequence: TGTGCCAGCAGCTTAGGGGACAGTCTAGCTGAAAAACTGTTTTTT. Protein: CASSLGDSLAEKLFF.

J is TRBJ2-5 and V is TRBV10-3, with D uncertain. V lost 3 bases to trimming and J lost 9 bases, with 14 bases between them. This CDR3 has 13 amino acids. CDR1 is ENHRY, CDR2 SYGVKD, per germline. The CDR3 loop reads CAISDSLEVAQYF. CDR3 nucleotides: TGTGCCATCAGTGACTCATTGGAAGTGGCCCAGTACTTC.

This chain uses TRBV4-1 with TRBJ2-7, with TRBD1 as a possible D gene (5 bases). V dropped 4 bases and J dropped 2 bases, with 12 bases sitting between them. Germline CDR1 and CDR2: MGHRA and YSYEKL. The CDR3 is made up of 14 amino acids. CDR3 in amino acids: CASSLDTAAYEQYF. CDR3 coding DNA: TGCGCCAGCAGCCTGGACACGGCGGCCTACGAGCAGTACTTC.

The genes are TRBV7-2 and TRBJ2-1; no firm D call. The V end was cut by 5 bases, the J end by 0 bases, with 20 bases between. In germline, CDR1 is SGHTA, CDR2 FQGNSA. This CDR3 comprises 18 residues. This CDR3 reads CASSQAAFWAGSYNEQFF. CDR3 DNA: TGTGCCAGCAGCCAGGCGGCGTTTTGGGCAGGCTCCTACAATGAGCAGTTCTTC.

The sample holds one count of this clone. The rearrangement uses TRBV5-1 and TRBJ1-1; D unresolved. CDR1 is SGHRS, CDR2 YFSETQ, per germline. This CDR3 is built from 15 residues. The V and J ends lost 0 bases and 0 bases respectively, with 9 bases between them. CDR3 amino acids: CASSLAPSMNTEAFF. The CDR3 coding sequence is TGCGCCAGCAGCTTGGCCCCGTCGATGAACACTGAAGCTTTCTTT.

The rearrangement joins TRBV27 to TRBJ1-2; 7 bases fit TRBD1. Germline V CDR1 and CDR2: MNHEY, SMNVEV (reference sequence). This CDR3 has 13 amino acids. V was clipped by 4 bases and J by 7 bases; unmatched bases: 6. The CDR3 protein is CASSYYRGSGYTF. CDR3 bases: TGTGCCAGCAGTTACTACAGGGGTTCTGGCTACACCTTC.